This passage covers 27 T cell receptor beta chains from one sample sequenced in a study of a mutant IDH1 vaccine in newly diagnosed glioma. Time point meaning: week 47, end of study. Doses consisted of 300 ug of mutant IDH1 20-mer peptide each, paired with topical imiquimod. Antigen specificity for these receptors is unknown. Sequencing used immunoSEQ multiplex PCR; TCRdb keeps in-frame clones, though not all of them. The data contain around 26,000 clones, roughly 80% of them singletons. The specimen was PBMCs, collected from a glioma patient whose treatment included an IDH1 peptide vaccine. These receptors were collected from a man aged 35 to 55 with glioma. Some clones in this sample may be carry-over from other donors' samples.

The chain joins TRBV13 to TRBJ2-7; possibly TRBD2 for D (5 bases). Germline V gene lookup returns CDR1 PRHDT and CDR2 FYEKMQ (reference sequence). V lost 8 bases, J lost 0 bases, and 20 bases lay in between. The CDR3 loop spans 16 amino acids. The CDR3 sequence is CASLSSRTGSSYEQYF. CDR3 nucleotide sequence: TGTGCCAGCCTTTCTTCCCGGACGGGGAGCTCCTACGAGCAGTACTTC.

This clone was counted a single time. The rearrangement uses TRBV10-2 and TRBJ2-3, with 10 bases lining up with TRBD2. There are 15 residues in the CDR3. The V gene end was trimmed by 2 bases and the J gene end by 6 bases; junction bases not matched to a gene: 5. Looked up from germline, CDR1 is WSHSY and CDR2 is SAAADI. CDR3 sequence: CASSEELAGSDTQYF. The CDR3 DNA sequence: TGCGCCAGCAGTGAGGAACTAGCGGGGAGCGATACGCAGTATTTT.

Here the CDR3 DNA reads TGTGCCAGCAGCTTTTCAAGGGGAGGAGCAGATACGCAGTATTTT. Translated, it gives CASSFSRGGADTQYF. V gene TRBV7-9 combines with J gene TRBJ2-3; tentative D call: TRBD2 (6 bases). V was cut by 3 bases and J by 4 bases, with 14 bases left in between. Per the germline V gene, CDR1 is SEHNR and CDR2 is FQNEAQ (reference sequence). CDR3 length: 15 amino acids.

Relative to its sample, this clone is large. The gene calls are TRBV27 and TRBJ1-4, with 9 bases that match TRBD1. This CDR3 has 14 residues. V lost 9 bases and J lost 9; bases outside the gene matches: 11. Germline CDR1 and CDR2: MNHEY and SMNVEV (reference sequence). The CDR3 coding sequence is TGTGCCAGGGATTCCGGGACAGGGAGCCAAAAACTGTTTTTT. Protein product: CARDSGTGSQKLFF. Full variable domain (outside the CDR3, taken from reference TRBV27 and TRBJ1-4): EAQVTQNPRYLITVTGKKLTVTCSQNMNHEYMSWYRQDPGLGLRQIYYSMNVEVTDKGDVPEGYKVSRKEKRNFPLILESPSPNQTSLYFCARDSGTGSQKLFFGSGTQLSVL.

The rearrangement links TRBV5-5 to TRBJ2-7; D is undetermined. The V and J ends lost 1 base and 3 bases respectively, with 5 bases between them. The CDR3 runs 12 residues. The germline CDR1 and CDR2 sequences are SGHKS and YYEKEE (reference sequence). Written as DNA, the CDR3 is TGTGCCAGCAGCTTGTCGCACTACGAGCAGTACTTC. Encoded protein: CASSLSHYEQYF.

The CDR3 sequence: CASSTTDTQYF. CDR3 nucleotide sequence: TGCGCCAGCAGCACCACAGATACGCAGTATTTT. This chain uses TRBV5-1 with TRBJ2-3, with D unclear. The CDR3 spans 11 residues. V lost 4 bases and J lost 2, with 2 bases in between. Germline loops: CDR1 SGHRS, CDR2 YFSETQ.

The V and J genes are TRBV6-1 and TRBJ1-1; D may be TRBD1 (6 bases). Germline-derived CDR1 and CDR2 are MNHNS and SASEGT. The CDR3 length is 15 residues. With 6 bases removed from V and 0 bases from J, the gap between germline ends came to 14 bases. CDR3 sequence: CASRVLGAMNTEAFF. CDR3 DNA: TGTGCCAGCAGGGTACTGGGGGCCATGAACACTGAAGCTTTCTTT.

This chain uses TRBV13 with TRBJ2-5, with D possibly being TRBD1 (6 bases). CDR1 and CDR2 (germline): PRHDT, FYEKMQ (reference sequence). The CDR3 contains 16 residues. The V and J ends lost 2 bases and 3 bases respectively, with 16 bases between them. For the CDR3, the DNA is TGTGCCAGCAGCTTACACCCAGGGGAAAAGGAAGAGACCCAGTACTTC. As protein: CASSLHPGEKEETQYF.

This rearrangement joins TRBV19 to TRBJ2-6, with TRBD1 as a possible D gene (6 bases). Germline V gives CDR1 LNHDA, CDR2 SQIVND (reference sequence). This CDR3 comprises 17 residues. The CDR3, as DNA: TGTGGCACCAAAAATGGGGGCGACTCCTCTGGGGCCAACGTCCTGACTTTC. This sequence encodes CGTKNGGDSSGANVLTF.

This clone was seen more than once but under ten times. This chain joins TRBV4-1 and TRBJ1-5; 8 bases are a match to TRBD1. The germline CDR1 and CDR2 sequences are MGHRA and YSYEKL. This CDR3 region has 15 residues. After removal of 0 bases from V and 7 bases from J, the junction contained 5 bases not matched to a gene. DNA for the CDR3: TGCGCCAGCAGCCAAGAGAGGACAGGGAACCAGCCCCAGCATTTT. Amino acid sequence: CASSQERTGNQPQHF.

This chain links TRBV18 with TRBJ2-7, with D tentatively TRBD1 or TRBD2 (6 bases each). CDR1 is KGHSH and CDR2 is LQKENI in the germline V gene. V lost 3 bases and J 6 bases, leaving 9 bases between the germline ends. This CDR3 comprises 12 residues. In nucleotides, the CDR3 is TGTGCCAGCTCACCTGGGGGGCGCGAGCAGTACTTC. This sequence encodes CASSPGGREQYF.

The chain is built from TRBV5-1 and TRBJ1-1, with 7 bases matching TRBD1. The CDR3 covers 15 residues. Losses at the gene ends were 3 bases for V and 1 base for J; bases not matched to a gene: 6. Germline assignment: CDR1 SGHRS and CDR2 YFSETQ. The CDR3 sequence: CASSSPEGANTEAFF. The CDR3 bases are TGCGCCAGCAGCTCCCCAGAGGGGGCGAACACTGAAGCTTTCTTT.

The chain combines TRBV19 with TRBJ1-1, with D unclear. The V gene's germline CDR1 is LNHDA and CDR2 SQIVND (reference sequence). Trimming stripped 3 bases from V and 1 base from J, with 6 bases between. The CDR3 loop spans 13 amino acids. This CDR3 is CASSIFRNTEAFF. The CDR3 DNA follows: TGTGCCAGTAGTATCTTCCGGAACACTGAAGCTTTCTTT.

This rearrangement joins TRBV7-9 to TRBJ1-1; D uncertain. Germline V gives CDR1 SEHNR, CDR2 FQNEAQ (reference sequence). The CDR3 length is 15 residues. V lost 1 base to trimming and J lost 4 bases, with 13 bases between them. Here the CDR3 DNA reads TGTGCCAGCAGCTTAGGTGGGGATACCTCCACTGAAGCTTTCTTT. Residues: CASSLGGDTSTEAFF. Full variable domain (missing parts from reference TRBV7-9 and TRBJ1-1): DTGVSQNPRHKITKRGQNVTFRCDPISEHNRLYWYRQTLGQGPEFLTYFQNEAQLEKSRLLSDRFSAERPKGSFSTLEIQRTEQGDSAMYLCASSLGGDTSTEAFFGQGTRLTVV.

The chain has TRBV7-6 and TRBJ2-7; D unresolved. CDR1 SGHVS and CDR2 FNYEAQ come from the germline V gene. V lost 3 bases and J 1 base, leaving 7 bases between the germline ends. The CDR3 length is 13 residues. CDR3 DNA: TGTGCCAGCAGCTTTGACGGATCCTACGAGCAGTACTTC. Its protein product is CASSFDGSYEQYF.

The gene calls are TRBV28 and TRBJ1-1; D remains unclear. The CDR3 is made up of 14 amino acids. V lost 5 bases and J 1 base, leaving 11 bases between the germline ends. CDR1 and CDR2 from the germline V gene are MDHEN and SYDVKM. CDR3: CASSRHIENTEAFF. The DNA of the CDR3 is TGTGCCAGCAGTCGCCACATAGAGAACACTGAAGCTTTCTTT.

There are a few counts of this clone. V is TRBV6-1 and J is TRBJ2-3, with 7 positions matching TRBD2. This CDR3 region has 13 residues. V lost 7 bases to trimming and J lost 6 bases; unmatched junction nucleotides: 7. In germline, CDR1 is MNHNS, CDR2 SASEGT. Here the CDR3 reads CASTERGGDTQYF. CDR3 DNA sequence: TGTGCCAGCACTGAGCGGGGCGGGGATACGCAGTATTTT.

V gene TRBV5-6 combines with J gene TRBJ1-2, with TRBD1 identical over 7 bases. This CDR3 contains 15 residues. Germline CDR1 reads SGHDT; CDR2 reads YYEEEE. Unmatched junction bases numbered 10, after V lost 4 bases and J lost 4 bases. This chain's CDR3 is CASSPGTAILYGYTF. The CDR3 nucleotides read TGTGCCAGCAGCCCGGGGACAGCCATCCTCTATGGCTACACCTTC.

This clone was counted once. The gene calls are TRBV9 and TRBJ2-5; 10 bases agree with TRBD2. The CDR3 contains 13 residues. Germline lookup yields CDR1 SGDLS and CDR2 YYNGEE. Losses at the gene ends were 4 bases for V and 5 bases for J; bases not matched to a gene: 2. The chain's CDR3 is CASSLSGGETQYF. CDR3 in DNA: TGTGCCAGCAGCCTTAGCGGGGGGGAGACCCAGTACTTC.

V is TRBV19 and J is TRBJ2-7; 11 nucleotides match TRBD1. V trimming: 7 bases; J trimming: 1 base; junction bases outside the gene matches: 6. CDR1 and CDR2 from the germline V gene are LNHDA and SQIVND (reference sequence). This CDR3 is built from 15 residues. CDR3 nucleotide sequence: TGTGCCAGTACCCCAGGGACAGGGGGTTCCTACGAGCAGTACTTC. It specifies CASTPGTGGSYEQYF. The full variable domain, with the rest looked up from reference TRBV19 and TRBJ2-7, is DGGITQSPKYLFRKEGQNVTLSCEQNLNHDAMYWYRQDPGQGLRLIYYSQIVNDFQKGDIAEGYSVSREKKESFPLTVTSAQKNPTAFYLCASTPGTGGSYEQYFGPGTRLTVT.

This clone was counted only a few times. This sequence joins TRBV29-1 and TRBJ1-1, with D unresolved. The CDR3 totals 13 residues. V was cut by 7 bases and J by 4 bases, with 16 bases left in between. The germline V gene encodes CDR1 SQVTM and CDR2 ANQGSEA. CDR3 DNA: TGCAGCGCCCTCGTCTCTGGAAGCACTGAAGCTTTCTTT. Translation gives CSALVSGSTEAFF.

V and J are TRBV5-4 and TRBJ1-1; D is possibly TRBD1 (5 bases). Germline CDR1 and CDR2: SGHNT and YYREEE (reference sequence). This CDR3 contains 14 residues. Trimming pared 0 bases from V and 6 bases from J, leaving 12 bases between. The CDR3 bases are TGTGCCAGCAGCTTGGGCCCGGGACGGCCTGAAGCTTTCTTT. Its protein is CASSLGPGRPEAFF.

The CDR3 nucleotides read TGTGCCAGCAGCCCCAGGGGGCCTCACGAGCAGTACTTC. Protein: CASSPRGPHEQYF. V is TRBV7-9 and J is TRBJ2-7, with 8 positions matching TRBD1. There are 13 residues in the CDR3. From germline, CDR1 is SEHNR and CDR2 FQNEAQ (reference sequence). Losses at the gene ends were 5 bases for V and 5 bases for J; bases not matched to a gene: 5.

The rearrangement uses TRBV10-3 and TRBJ2-6; 7 positions match TRBD1. The germline gives CDR1 ENHRY, CDR2 SYGVKD. CDR3 length: 15 amino acids. The J segment lost 2 bases and the V segment lost 4 bases, leaving 2 bases of the junction unmatched. CDR3 region: CAISGQGAGANVLTF. In nucleotides, the CDR3 is TGTGCCATCAGTGGTCAGGGGGCTGGGGCCAACGTCCTGACTTTC.

The chain's CDR3 is CASSDIGTHSYNEQFF. The CDR3 DNA follows: TGTGCCAGCAGCGACATCGGGACTCACTCCTACAATGAGCAGTTCTTC. The V gene is TRBV13, the J gene TRBJ2-1; TRBD2 is a possible D gene (6 bases). Per germline, CDR1 PRHDT and CDR2 FYEKMQ (reference sequence). The CDR3 has 16 residues. V dropped 5 bases and J dropped 0 bases, with 14 bases sitting between them.

This chain connects TRBV9 to TRBJ2-3; D is perhaps TRBD2 (5 bases). The CDR3 contains 14 residues. CDR1 and CDR2 from the germline V gene are SGDLS and YYNGEE. Trimming pared 0 bases from V and 3 bases from J, leaving 8 bases between. The CDR3, as DNA: TGTGCCAGCAGCGTAGACGGGATTACAGATACGCAGTATTTT. Residues: CASSVDGITDTQYF.

In DNA, the CDR3 is TGCGCCAGCAGTGTCAAGAACACTGAAGCTTTCTTT. It specifies CASSVKNTEAFF. V and J are TRBV10-2 and TRBJ1-1; D is uncertain. The V gene lost 4 bases and the J gene lost 1 base, with 4 bases spanning the gap. Germline-derived CDR1 and CDR2 are WSHSY and SAAADI. The CDR3 consists of 12 residues.